What follows is one T cell receptor beta chain and its context. Clones were sequenced by immunoSEQ multiplex PCR, and TCRdb holds only the in-frame ones, with some missing. The table shows hundreds of thousands of clones, with about 89% occurring only once. The treatment was: some 20 received Ad26.COV2.S at low or high dose, single or two shots; a few received placebo; per-sample allocation not given. Specimens were obtained on day 63 following the first vaccine or placebo injection. These data originate in a study of Ad26.COV2.S vaccination and SARS-CoV-2 variants. The CDR3 is 12 amino acids. The germline V gene encodes CDR1 KGHDR and CDR2 SFDVKD. Trimming removed 3 bases from V and 9 bases from J, with 8 bases in between.

The material was peripheral blood, obtained in a trial of Ad26.COV2.S vaccine versus placebo. The TCR sequence derives from a person aged 18-60 years who received the Ad26.COV2.S COVID-19 vaccine or a placebo. The chain uses TRBV24-1 and TRBJ2-1; D is uncertain. The DNA of the CDR3 is TGTGCCACCAGTGATGTGTACGGTGAGCAGTTCTTC. Encoded protein: CATSDVYGEQFF.